One and the same sample provided the 4 T cell receptor beta chains below, sequenced in a study of graft-versus-host responses after intestinal transplantation. Only in-frame clones appear in the TCRdb table, and some are missing; sequencing was by immunoSEQ multiplex PCR. The sample gives 37,000 or so clones, about 89% of which show up once; approximately 2.2% is in the top ten. The specimen comprised PBMCs, sampled about 310 days after intestinal transplant. These receptors came from a human patient who received an intestinal transplant, so some T cells may come from the graft donor.

The chain has TRBV2 and TRBJ2-1, with D maybe TRBD1 (8 bases). This CDR3 has 16 residues. Germline V CDR1 and CDR2: SNHLY, FYNNEI. Between the trimmed V and J ends, which lost 5 bases and 1 base, there was a span of 15 bases. The CDR3 DNA sequence: TGTGCCAGCAGTCTCAAACAGGGGGGGTCCTACAATGAGCAGTTCTTC. Translating it yields CASSLKQGGSYNEQFF.

The chain recombines TRBV6-5 with TRBJ2-3; D is unresolved. Germline V gene sequence: CDR1 MNHEY, CDR2 SVGAGI. The CDR3 totals 15 residues. V was shortened by 0 bases and J by 0 bases, with 7 bases between the two germline ends. This CDR3 is CASSYSRSSTDTQYF. The CDR3 DNA is TGTGCCAGCAGTTACTCACGTTCTAGCACAGATACGCAGTATTTT.

The chain is built from TRBV9 and TRBJ1-6, with a tentative D call TRBD1 (5 bases). Per the germline V gene, CDR1 is SGDLS and CDR2 is YYNGEE. V lost 0 bases and J lost 0, with 7 bases in between. The CDR3 loop spans 16 amino acids. The CDR3 DNA reads as TGTGCCAGCAGCGTAGGGGGCAGCTCCTATAATTCACCCCTCCACTTT. Translated: CASSVGGSSYNSPLHF. The full variable domain, rest sourced from reference TRBV9 and TRBJ1-6, is DSGVTQTPKHLITATGQRVTLRCSPRSGDLSVYWYQQSLDQGLQFLIQYYNGEERAKGNILERFSAQQFPDLHSELNLSSLELGDSALYFCASSVGGSSYNSPLHFGNGTRLTVT.

The V call is TRBV4-2, the J call TRBJ2-6; D is uncertain. Trimming shortened V by 5 bases and J by 5 bases, and 25 bases separated the two germline ends. The CDR3 sequence is 19 residues long. CDR1 and CDR2 (germline): LGHNA, YNFKEQ. CDR3 protein: CASSTKHKGYKSRANVLTF. The CDR3 DNA reads TGTGCCAGCAGCACCAAGCACAAAGGTTACAAAAGTCGGGCCAACGTCCTGACTTTC.